This TCR beta chain was sequenced for a study of post-analysis software for immune sequencing data. Study conclusions and caveats: Included in a set of roughly 5 TRBV segments more frequent in patients than controls were TRBV5-6, TRBV5-1 and TRBV20-1. Multiple sclerosis was associated with a significant reduction in normalized Chao1 diversity relative to controls.

Unique molecular identifiers were built into the TCR beta cDNA libraries. The T cell input of roughly 0.95 to 10 million gave roughly 460,000 cDNA molecules. TCRdb processed the PCR reads anew with MiXCR; each CDR3 protein has one entry. The sample lists hundreds of thousands of distinct CDR3 sequences, roughly 29% occurring once. Trimming shortened V by 4 bases and J by 7 bases, and 11 bases separated the two germline ends. CDR1 and CDR2 from the germline V gene are SNHLY and FYNNEI. The CDR3 has 14 amino acids. This clonotype was seen a few times. Its antigen is as yet unknown. The TCR originated in a girl between 5 and 17 years old with multiple sclerosis. The chain employs TRBV2 and TRBJ1-6; no clear D gene. The specimen was blood. The CDR3 protein is CASSGRKANSPLHF. CDR3 DNA: TGTGCCAGCAGTGGACGTAAGGCCAATTCACCCCTCCACTTT.